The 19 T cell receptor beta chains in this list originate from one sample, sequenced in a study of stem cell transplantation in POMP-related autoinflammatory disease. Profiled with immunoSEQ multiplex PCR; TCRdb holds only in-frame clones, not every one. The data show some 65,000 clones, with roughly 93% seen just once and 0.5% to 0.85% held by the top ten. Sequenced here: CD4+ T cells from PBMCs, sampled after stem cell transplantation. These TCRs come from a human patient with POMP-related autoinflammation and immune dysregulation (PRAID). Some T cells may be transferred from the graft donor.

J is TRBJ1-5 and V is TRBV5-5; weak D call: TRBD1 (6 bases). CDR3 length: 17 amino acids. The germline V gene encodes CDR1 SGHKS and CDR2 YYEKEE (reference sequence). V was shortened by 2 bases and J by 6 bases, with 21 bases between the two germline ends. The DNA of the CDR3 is TGTGCCAGCAGCTTATCGACAGGACATGCATGGGGTCAGCCCCAGCATTTT. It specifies CASSLSTGHAWGQPQHF.

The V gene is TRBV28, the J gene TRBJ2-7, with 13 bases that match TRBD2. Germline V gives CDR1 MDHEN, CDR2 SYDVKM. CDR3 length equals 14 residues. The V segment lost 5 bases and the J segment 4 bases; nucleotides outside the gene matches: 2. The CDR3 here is CASSPTSGRYEQYF. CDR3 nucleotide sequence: TGTGCCAGCAGTCCGACTAGCGGGAGGTACGAGCAGTACTTC. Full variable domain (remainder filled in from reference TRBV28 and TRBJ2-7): DVKVTQSSRYLVKRTGEKVFLECVQDMDHENMFWYRQDPGLGLRLIYFSYDVKMKEKGDIPEGYSVSREKKERFSLILESASTNQTSMYLCASSPTSGRYEQYFGPGTRLTVT.

CDR3 in DNA: TGTGCCAGCAGCGGAGTCTCGGAGGGCCAAAACATTCAGTACTTC. This translates into CASSGVSEGQNIQYF. The gene calls are TRBV11-2 and TRBJ2-4, with D perhaps TRBD2 (6 bases). Between the trimmed V and J ends, which lost 5 bases and 5 bases, there was a span of 16 bases. The CDR3 sequence is 15 residues long. Germline V gene sequence: CDR1 SGHAT, CDR2 FQNNGV.

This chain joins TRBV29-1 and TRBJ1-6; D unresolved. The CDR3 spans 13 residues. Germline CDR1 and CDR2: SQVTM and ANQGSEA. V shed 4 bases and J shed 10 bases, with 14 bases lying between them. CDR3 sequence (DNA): TGCAGCGTTGCTGAAACTTTGGGGTCACCCCTCCACTTT. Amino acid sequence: CSVAETLGSPLHF. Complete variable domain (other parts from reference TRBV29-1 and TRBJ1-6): SAVISQKPSRDICQRGTSLTIQCQVDSQVTMMFWYRQQPGQSLTLIATANQGSEATYESGFVIDKFPISRPNLTFSTLTVSNMSPEDSSIYLCSVAETLGSPLHFGNGTRLTVT.

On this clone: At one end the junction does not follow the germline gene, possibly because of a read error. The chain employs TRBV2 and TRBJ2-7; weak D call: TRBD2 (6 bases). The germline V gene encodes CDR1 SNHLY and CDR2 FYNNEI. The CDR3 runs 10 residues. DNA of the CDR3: TGTGCCAGCAGTAACCGGGACTCCTTCTTC. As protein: CASSNRDSFF.

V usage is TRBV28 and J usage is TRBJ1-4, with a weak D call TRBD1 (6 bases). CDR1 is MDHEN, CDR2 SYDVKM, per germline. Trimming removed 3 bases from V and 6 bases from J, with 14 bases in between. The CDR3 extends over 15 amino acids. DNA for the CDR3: TGTGCCAGCAGTTTTGTGTGGGGGCGTTATGAAAAACTGTTTTTT. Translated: CASSFVWGRYEKLFF.

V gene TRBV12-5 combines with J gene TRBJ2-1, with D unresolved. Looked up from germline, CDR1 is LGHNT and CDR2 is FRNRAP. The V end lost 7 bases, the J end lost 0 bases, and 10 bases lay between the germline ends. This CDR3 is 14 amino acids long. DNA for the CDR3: TGTGCTAGTGCTGGGCCCCGCTCCTACAATGAGCAGTTCTTC. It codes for CASAGPRSYNEQFF.

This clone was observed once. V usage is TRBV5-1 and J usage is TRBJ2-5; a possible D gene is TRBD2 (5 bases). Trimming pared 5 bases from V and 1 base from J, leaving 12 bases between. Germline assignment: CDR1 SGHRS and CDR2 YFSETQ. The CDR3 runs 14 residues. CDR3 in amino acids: CASSRGSPQETQYF. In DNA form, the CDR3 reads TGCGCCAGCAGTAGAGGGAGCCCCCAAGAGACCCAGTACTTC.

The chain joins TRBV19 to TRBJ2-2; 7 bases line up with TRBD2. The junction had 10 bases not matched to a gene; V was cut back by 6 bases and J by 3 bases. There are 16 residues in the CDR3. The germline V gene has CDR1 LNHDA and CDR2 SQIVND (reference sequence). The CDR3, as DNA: TGTGCCAGTAGATGGGGAGGGGCGGAGGACACCGGGGAGCTGTTTTTT. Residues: CASRWGGAEDTGELFF.

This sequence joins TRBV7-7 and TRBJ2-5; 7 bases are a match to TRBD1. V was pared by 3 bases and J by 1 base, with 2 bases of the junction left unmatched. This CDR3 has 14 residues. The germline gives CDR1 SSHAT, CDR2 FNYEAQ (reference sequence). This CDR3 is CASSLGDSQETQYF. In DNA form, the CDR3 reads TGTGCCAGCAGCTTGGGGGACAGCCAAGAGACCCAGTACTTC.

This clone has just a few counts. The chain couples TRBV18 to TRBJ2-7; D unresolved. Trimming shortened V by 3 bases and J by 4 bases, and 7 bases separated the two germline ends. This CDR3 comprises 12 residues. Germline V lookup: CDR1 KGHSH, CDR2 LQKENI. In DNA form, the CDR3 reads TGTGCCAGCTCACCGGATGATTACGAGCAGTACTTC. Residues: CASSPDDYEQYF. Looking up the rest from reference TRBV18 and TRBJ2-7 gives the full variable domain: NAGVMQNPRHLVRRRGQEARLRCSPMKGHSHVYWYRQLPEEGLKFMVYLQKENIIDESGMPKERFSAEFPKEGPSILRIQQVVRGDSAAYFCASSPDDYEQYFGPGTRLTVT.

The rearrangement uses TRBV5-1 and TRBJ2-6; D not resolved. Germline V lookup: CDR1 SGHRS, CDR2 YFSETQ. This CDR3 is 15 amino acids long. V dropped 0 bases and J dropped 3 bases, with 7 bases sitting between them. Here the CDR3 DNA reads TGCGCCAGCAGCTTGGCTGTGGTTGGGGCCAACGTCCTGACTTTC. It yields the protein CASSLAVVGANVLTF. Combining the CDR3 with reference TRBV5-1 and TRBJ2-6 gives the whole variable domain KAGVTQTPRYLIKTRGQQVTLSCSPISGHRSVSWYQQTPGQGLQFLFEYFSETQRNKGNFPGRFSGRQFSNSRSEMNVSTLELGDSALYLCASSLAVVGANVLTFGAGSRLTVL.

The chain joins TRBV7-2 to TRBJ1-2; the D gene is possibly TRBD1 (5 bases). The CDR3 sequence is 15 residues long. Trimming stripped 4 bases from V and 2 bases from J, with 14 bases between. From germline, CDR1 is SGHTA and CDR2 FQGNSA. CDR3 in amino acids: CASSSGTFFNYGYTF. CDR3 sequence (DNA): TGTGCCAGCAGCTCTGGGACGTTTTTCAACTATGGCTACACCTTC.

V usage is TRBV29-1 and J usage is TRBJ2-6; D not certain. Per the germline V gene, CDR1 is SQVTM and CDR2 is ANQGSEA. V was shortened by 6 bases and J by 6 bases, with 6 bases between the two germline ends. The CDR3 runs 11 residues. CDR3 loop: CSVMQANVLTF. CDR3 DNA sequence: TGCAGCGTGATGCAGGCCAACGTCCTGACTTTC.

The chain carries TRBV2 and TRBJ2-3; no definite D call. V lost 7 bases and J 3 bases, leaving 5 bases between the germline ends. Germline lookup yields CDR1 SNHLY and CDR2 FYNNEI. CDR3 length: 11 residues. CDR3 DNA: TGTGCCAGCACCAAGACAGATACGCAGTATTTT. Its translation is CASTKTDTQYF. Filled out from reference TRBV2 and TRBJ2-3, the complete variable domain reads EPEVTQTPSHQVTQMGQEVILRCVPISNHLYFYWYRQILGQKVEFLVSFYNNEISEKSEIFDDQFSVERPDGSNFTLKIRSTKLEDSAMYFCASTKTDTQYFGPGTRLTVL.

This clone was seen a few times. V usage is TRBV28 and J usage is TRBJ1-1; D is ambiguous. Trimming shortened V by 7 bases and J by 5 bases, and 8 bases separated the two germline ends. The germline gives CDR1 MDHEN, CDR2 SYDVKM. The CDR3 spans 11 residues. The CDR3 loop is CASTIRTEAFF. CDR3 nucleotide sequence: TGTGCCAGCACCATAAGGACTGAAGCTTTCTTT.

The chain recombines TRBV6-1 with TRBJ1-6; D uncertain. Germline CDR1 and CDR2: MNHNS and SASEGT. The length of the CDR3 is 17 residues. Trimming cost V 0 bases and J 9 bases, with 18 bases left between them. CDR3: CASSEARKYLRPSPLHF. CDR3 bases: TGTGCCAGCAGTGAAGCGCGGAAGTACCTTCGGCCTTCACCCCTCCACTTT.

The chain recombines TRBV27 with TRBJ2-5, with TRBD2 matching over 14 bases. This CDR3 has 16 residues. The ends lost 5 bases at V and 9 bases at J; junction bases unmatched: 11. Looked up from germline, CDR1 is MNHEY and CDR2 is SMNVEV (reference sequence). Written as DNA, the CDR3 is TGTGCCAGCAGTCCGGGACTAGCGGGAGAGCATAAGGCCCAGTACTTC. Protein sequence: CASSPGLAGEHKAQYF.

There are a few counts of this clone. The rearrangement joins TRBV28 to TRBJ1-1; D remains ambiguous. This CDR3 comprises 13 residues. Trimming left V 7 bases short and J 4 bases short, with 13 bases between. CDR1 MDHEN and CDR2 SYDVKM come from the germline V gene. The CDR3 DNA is TGTGCCAGCATTAAAGACACTATCACTGAAGCTTTCTTT. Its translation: CASIKDTITEAFF.